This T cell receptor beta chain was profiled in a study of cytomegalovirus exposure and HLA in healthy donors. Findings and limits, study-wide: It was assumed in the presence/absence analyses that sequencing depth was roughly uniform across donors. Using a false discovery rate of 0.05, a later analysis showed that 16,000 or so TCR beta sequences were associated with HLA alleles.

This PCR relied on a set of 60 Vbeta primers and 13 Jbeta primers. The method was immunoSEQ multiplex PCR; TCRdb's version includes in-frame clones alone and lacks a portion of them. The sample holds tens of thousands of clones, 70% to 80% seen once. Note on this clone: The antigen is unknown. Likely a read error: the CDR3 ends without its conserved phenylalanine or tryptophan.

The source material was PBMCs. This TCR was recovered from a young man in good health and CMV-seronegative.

DNA of the CDR3: TGTGCCAGCAGTGCTGGCCCAGGGCATGGCAATCAGCCCCAGCATGTT. Its translation is CASSAGPGHGNQPQHV. The chain is built from TRBV6-4 and TRBJ1-5; TRBD1 is a possible D gene (5 bases). Deletions cut 4 bases from V and 2 bases from J, with 15 bases between. Looked up from germline, CDR1 is MRHNA and CDR2 is SNTAGT. CDR3 length: 16 residues.